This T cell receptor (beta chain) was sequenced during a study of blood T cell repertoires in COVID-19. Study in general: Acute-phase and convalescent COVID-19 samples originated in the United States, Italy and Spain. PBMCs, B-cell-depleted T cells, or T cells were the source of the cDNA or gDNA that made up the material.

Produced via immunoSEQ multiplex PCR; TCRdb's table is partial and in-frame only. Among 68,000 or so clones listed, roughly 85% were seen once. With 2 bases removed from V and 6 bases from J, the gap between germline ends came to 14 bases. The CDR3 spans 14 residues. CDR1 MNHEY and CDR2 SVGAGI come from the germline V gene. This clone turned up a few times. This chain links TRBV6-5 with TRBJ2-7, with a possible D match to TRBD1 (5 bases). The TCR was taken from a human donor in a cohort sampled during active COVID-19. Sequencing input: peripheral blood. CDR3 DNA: TGTGCCAGCAGTTACGATGGGGCTGTAGGCGAGCAGTACTTC. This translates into CASSYDGAVGEQYF.